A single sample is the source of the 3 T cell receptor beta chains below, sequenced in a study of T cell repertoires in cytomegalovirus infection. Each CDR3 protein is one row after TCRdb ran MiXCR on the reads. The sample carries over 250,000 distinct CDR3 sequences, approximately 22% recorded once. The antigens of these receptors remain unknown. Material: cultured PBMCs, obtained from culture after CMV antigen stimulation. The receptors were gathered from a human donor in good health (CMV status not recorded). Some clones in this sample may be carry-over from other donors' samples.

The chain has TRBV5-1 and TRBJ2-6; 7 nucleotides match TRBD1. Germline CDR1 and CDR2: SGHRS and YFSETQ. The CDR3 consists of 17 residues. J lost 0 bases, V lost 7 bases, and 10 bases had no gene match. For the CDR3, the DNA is TGCGCCAGCCGACGTGGACAGGCTACCTCTGGGGCCAACGTCCTGACTTTC. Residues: CASRRGQATSGANVLTF.

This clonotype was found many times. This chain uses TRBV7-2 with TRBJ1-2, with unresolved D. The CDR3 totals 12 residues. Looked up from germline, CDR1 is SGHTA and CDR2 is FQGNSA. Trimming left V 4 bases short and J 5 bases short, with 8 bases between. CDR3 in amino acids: CASSSQRYGYTF. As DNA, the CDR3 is TGTGCCAGCAGCTCTCAGCGATATGGCTACACCTTC.

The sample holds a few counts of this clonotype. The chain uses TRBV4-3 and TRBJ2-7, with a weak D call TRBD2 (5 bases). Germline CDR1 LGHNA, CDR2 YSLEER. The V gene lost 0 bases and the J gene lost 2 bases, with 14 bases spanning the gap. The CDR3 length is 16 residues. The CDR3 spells CASSQDGEVNPYEQYF. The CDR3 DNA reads TGCGCCAGCAGCCAAGACGGGGAAGTTAACCCCTACGAGCAGTACTTC.